One sample yielded the 15 T cell receptor beta chains listed below, sequenced in a study of blood T cell repertoires in COVID-19. The table came from immunoSEQ multiplex PCR; TCRdb's copy has only in-frame clones and leaves some out. The table shows 53,000 or so clones, with 84% occurring only once. Input material: peripheral blood. All receptors come from a man between 65 and 85 years old with active COVID-19.

The chain has TRBV6-6 and TRBJ2-2; TRBD2 agrees at 7 bases. CDR1 is MNHNY and CDR2 is SVGAGI in the germline V gene (reference sequence). J gave up 3 bases and V 2 bases, and 6 bases lay outside the gene matches. This CDR3 is 16 amino acids long. The CDR3 bases are TGTGCCAGCAGTTACACCTCTGGGGGGGACACCGGGGAGCTGTTTTTT. This gives the protein CASSYTSGGDTGELFF.

The chain employs TRBV7-2 and TRBJ2-2; D gene ambiguous. The germline V and J ends were trimmed by 0 bases and 5 bases, with 10 bases remaining between them. This CDR3 is built from 15 residues. Germline V CDR1 and CDR2: SGHTA, FQGNSA. In DNA form, the CDR3 reads TGTGCCAGCAGCTTAGCCCGCCCTGAGACCGGGGAGCTGTTTTTT. Its translation: CASSLARPETGELFF. Combining the CDR3 with reference TRBV7-2 and TRBJ2-2 gives the whole variable domain GAGVSQSPSNKVTEKGKDVELRCDPISGHTALYWYRQSLGQGLEFLIYFQGNSAPDKSGLPSDRFSAERTGGSVSTLTIQRTQQEDSAVYLCASSLARPETGELFFGEGSRLTVL.

The chain employs TRBV27 and TRBJ2-1; D is perhaps TRBD2 (6 bases). The ends were cut back, 2 bases at V and 3 bases at J, with 8 bases in the middle. The CDR3 spans 14 residues. CDR1 MNHEY and CDR2 SMNVEV come from the germline V gene (reference sequence). CDR3 region: CASSLRRDYNEQFF. The CDR3 DNA reads as TGTGCCAGCAGTTTAAGGCGGGACTACAATGAGCAGTTCTTC.

V gene TRBV30 combines with J gene TRBJ1-1, with D tentatively TRBD1 (5 bases). Germline loops: CDR1 GTSNPN, CDR2 SVGIG (reference sequence). The CDR3 covers 12 residues. The V gene lost 4 bases and the J gene lost 3 bases, with 9 bases spanning the gap. The CDR3 loop reads CAWTGSYTEAFF. CDR3 DNA: TGTGCCTGGACAGGGTCGTACACTGAAGCTTTCTTT. Full variable domain (rest looked up from reference TRBV30 and TRBJ1-1): SQTIHQWPATLVQPVGSPLSLECTVEGTSNPNLYWYRQAAGRGLQLLFYSVGIGQISSEVPQNLSASRPQDRQFILSSKKLLLSDSGFYLCAWTGSYTEAFFGQGTRLTVV.

This sequence joins TRBV11-3 and TRBJ2-2, with 7 positions matching TRBD2. Germline values: CDR1 SGHNT, CDR2 YENEEA. Trimming took 5 bases from V and 0 from J; bases not matched to a gene: 6. The CDR3 is 16 residues long. The CDR3 loop is CASSDGLVANTGELFF. CDR3 coding DNA: TGTGCCAGCAGCGACGGACTAGTGGCGAACACCGGGGAGCTGTTTTTT.

The V call is TRBV7-9, the J call TRBJ2-4; 7 nucleotides line up with TRBD2. Germline V lookup: CDR1 SEHNR, CDR2 FQNEAQ (reference sequence). J gave up 1 base and V 5 bases, and 2 bases lay outside the gene matches. This CDR3 has 14 residues. The CDR3 region has the DNA TGTGCCAGCAGCCACGGGGGGGCCAAAAACATTCAGTACTTC. Its protein is CASSHGGAKNIQYF. Together with reference TRBV7-9 and TRBJ2-4, the CDR3 gives the full variable domain: DTGVSQNPRHKITKRGQNVTFRCDPISEHNRLYWYRQTLGQGPEFLTYFQNEAQLEKSRLLSDRFSAERPKGSFSTLEIQRTEQGDSAMYLCASSHGGAKNIQYFGAGTRLSVL.

The chain recombines TRBV4-2 with TRBJ2-7, with 13 bases that match TRBD2. The CDR3 is 14 residues long. V shed 0 bases and J 7 bases; nucleotides not matched to a gene: 0. Germline CDR1 reads LGHNA; CDR2 reads YNFKEQ. CDR3 residues: CASSQELAGGEQYF. DNA of the CDR3: TGTGCCAGCAGCCAAGAACTAGCGGGAGGGGAGCAGTACTTC.

V gene TRBV7-9 combines with J gene TRBJ2-3; TRBD1 agrees at 8 bases. The CDR3 spans 16 residues. Germline V lookup: CDR1 SEHNR, CDR2 FQNEAQ (reference sequence). The J segment lost 0 bases and the V segment lost 5 bases, leaving 7 bases of the junction unmatched. The DNA of the CDR3 is TGTGCCAGCAGCCCCCCCGGACAGGGTAGCACAGATACGCAGTATTTT. It translates to CASSPPGQGSTDTQYF. The whole variable domain, filled in from reference TRBV7-9 and TRBJ2-3, reads DTGVSQNPRHKITKRGQNVTFRCDPISEHNRLYWYRQTLGQGPEFLTYFQNEAQLEKSRLLSDRFSAERPKGSFSTLEIQRTEQGDSAMYLCASSPPGQGSTDTQYFGPGTRLTVL.

V and J are TRBV15 and TRBJ2-3; 11 bases are shared with TRBD2. Germline CDR1 LNHNV, CDR2 YYDKDF (reference sequence). This CDR3 is 15 amino acids long. V was clipped by 4 bases and J by 5 bases; unmatched bases: 5. The CDR3 bases are TGTGCCACCAGCAAGCTAGCGGGAGGCCGAGATACGCAGTATTTT. Its protein is CATSKLAGGRDTQYF.

This clone is a singleton in its sample. The genes are TRBV29-1 and TRBJ2-7; 7 positions match TRBD1. Germline V gene sequence: CDR1 SQVTM, CDR2 ANQGSEA. Trimming at V came to 5 bases and at J to 0 bases, leaving 7 bases not matched to a gene. This CDR3 has 14 amino acids. The CDR3 spells CSVTPGTVSYEQYF. The CDR3 DNA is TGCAGCGTTACCCCCGGGACAGTCTCCTACGAGCAGTACTTC.

The rearrangement joins TRBV30 to TRBJ2-2; TRBD2 agrees at 12 bases. This CDR3 contains 17 residues. Germline V gene sequence: CDR1 GTSNPN, CDR2 SVGIG (reference sequence). The V and J ends lost 1 base and 8 bases, in that order; junction bases with no gene match: 11. The CDR3: CAWSAYLAGGPPGELFF. The DNA for the CDR3 is TGTGCCTGGAGTGCGTATCTAGCGGGAGGGCCACCGGGGGAGCTGTTTTTT.

The V gene is TRBV6-4, the J gene TRBJ2-3; 10 bases are a match to TRBD1. J lost 6 bases, V lost 6 bases, and 9 bases had no gene match. The CDR3 covers 15 residues. Germline V gives CDR1 MRHNA, CDR2 SNTAGT. CDR3 in amino acids: CASSADRGPDDTQYF. DNA for the CDR3: TGTGCCAGCAGCGCAGACAGGGGGCCAGATGATACGCAGTATTTT.

The chain has TRBV6-2 or TRBV6-3 and TRBJ1-1; D is uncertain. Germline loops: CDR1 MNHEY, CDR2 SVGEGT. The ends were cut back, 2 bases at V and 3 bases at J, with 10 bases in the middle. CDR3 length: 14 residues. The CDR3 sequence is CASSYPRVDTEAFF. Written as DNA, the CDR3 is TGTGCCAGCAGTTACCCACGGGTCGACACTGAAGCTTTCTTT.

The chain carries TRBV5-5 and TRBJ2-7, with a weak D call TRBD2 (5 bases). Trimming cost V 0 bases and J 3 bases, with 10 bases left between them. CDR1 is SGHKS, CDR2 YYEKEE, per germline (reference sequence). This CDR3 is built from 14 residues. The CDR3 nucleotides are TGTGCCAGCAGCTTGGGGCTAGCTGTCTACGAGCAGTACTTC. Translating it yields CASSLGLAVYEQYF.

V usage is TRBV11-2 and J usage is TRBJ2-7; D not certain. The CDR3 runs to 13 residues. V was cut by 5 bases and J by 2 bases, with 10 bases left in between. Looked up from germline, CDR1 is SGHAT and CDR2 is FQNNGV. The CDR3 DNA sequence: TGTGCCAGCAGCAAAACAAATACCTACGAGCAGTACTTC. This codes for CASSKTNTYEQYF.